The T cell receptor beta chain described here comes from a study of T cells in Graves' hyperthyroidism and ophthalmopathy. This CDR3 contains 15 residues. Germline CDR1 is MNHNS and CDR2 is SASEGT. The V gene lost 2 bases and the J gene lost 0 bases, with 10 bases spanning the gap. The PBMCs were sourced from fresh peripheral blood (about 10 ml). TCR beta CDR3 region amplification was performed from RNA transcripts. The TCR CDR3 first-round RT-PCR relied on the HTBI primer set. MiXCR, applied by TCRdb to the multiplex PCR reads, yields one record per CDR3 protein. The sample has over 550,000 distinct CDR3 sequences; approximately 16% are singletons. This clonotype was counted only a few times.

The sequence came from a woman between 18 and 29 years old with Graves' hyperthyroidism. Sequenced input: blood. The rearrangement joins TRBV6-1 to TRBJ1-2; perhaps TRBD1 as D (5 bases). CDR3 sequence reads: CASSERTKANYGYTF. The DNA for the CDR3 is TGTGCCAGCAGTGAAAGGACAAAAGCTAACTATGGCTACACCTTC.